Shown below are 19 T cell receptor beta chains from a single sample sequenced in a study of cytomegalovirus exposure and HLA in healthy donors. The PCR ran on 60 Vbeta and 13 Jbeta primers. Here immunoSEQ multiplex PCR was the method, and the copy in TCRdb shows in-frame clones only, minus some. Recorded for this sample: about 72,000 clones. Sequencing used PBMCs. The origin of the receptors is a man aged 40-55 years in good health and CMV-seronegative.

The chain links TRBV5-4 to TRBJ2-7; no clear D gene. The length of the CDR3 is 14 residues. Trimming removed 4 bases at V and 5 bases at J, with 16 bases between. Germline V CDR1 and CDR2: SGHNT, YYREEE (reference sequence). CDR3 in amino acids: CASSDGVGRDEQYF. The CDR3 region has the DNA TGTGCCAGCAGCGATGGCGTGGGTCGGGACGAGCAGTACTTC.

The chain has TRBV9 and TRBJ2-1; a possible D gene is TRBD2 (5 bases). The CDR3 spans 13 residues. Germline CDR1 and CDR2: SGDLS and YYNGEE. The V gene lost 3 bases and the J gene lost 3 bases, with 7 bases spanning the gap. This chain's CDR3 is CASSAGDYNEQFF. The CDR3 nucleotides are TGTGCCAGCAGCGCCGGGGACTACAATGAGCAGTTCTTC.

V gene TRBV30 combines with J gene TRBJ1-3, with 8 bases lining up with TRBD1. The CDR3 is made up of 12 amino acids. Germline V gene lookup returns CDR1 GTSNPN and CDR2 SVGIG (reference sequence). V shed 7 bases, J shed 8 bases, and the junction held 7 bases outside the gene matches. CDR3 in amino acids: CAFGQGRDTIYF. CDR3 nucleotide sequence: TGTGCCTTCGGACAGGGACGGGACACCATATATTTT.

This chain links TRBV7-6 with TRBJ2-2; TRBD1 matches at 7 bases. V was clipped by 5 bases and J by 6 bases; unmatched bases: 12. This CDR3 is 16 amino acids long. CDR1 is SGHVS and CDR2 is FNYEAQ in the germline V gene. The CDR3 spells CASSTWRQGSPGELFF. CDR3 coding DNA: TGTGCCAGCAGCACCTGGAGACAGGGTTCCCCCGGGGAGCTGTTTTTT.

This chain links TRBV7-9 with TRBJ1-4, with D unclear. Per germline, CDR1 SEHNR and CDR2 FQNEAQ (reference sequence). Trimming took 1 base from V and 0 from J, leaving 9 bases between them. The CDR3 totals 16 residues. The CDR3 bases are TGTGCCAGCAGCTTAGTGTCGGGGTCAACTAATGAAAAACTGTTTTTT. This codes for CASSLVSGSTNEKLFF. The whole variable domain, remainder taken from reference TRBV7-9 and TRBJ1-4, is DTGVSQNPRHKITKRGQNVTFRCDPISEHNRLYWYRQTLGQGPEFLTYFQNEAQLEKSRLLSDRFSAERPKGSFSTLEIQRTEQGDSAMYLCASSLVSGSTNEKLFFGSGTQLSVL.

This chain uses TRBV7-3 with TRBJ2-3; D is perhaps TRBD2 (6 bases). V shed 4 bases and J shed 4 bases, with 15 bases lying between them. Germline V gene lookup returns CDR1 SGHTA and CDR2 FQGTGA. The CDR3 loop spans 15 amino acids. As DNA, the CDR3 is TGTGCCAGCAGCTCGGGCCCCACGGGGGCAGATACGCAGTATTTT. Translated, it gives CASSSGPTGADTQYF.

The gene calls are TRBV18 and TRBJ2-7; a possible D gene is TRBD1 (6 bases). Trimming took 6 bases from V and 6 from J, leaving 18 bases between them. CDR1 KGHSH and CDR2 LQKENI come from the germline V gene. The length of the CDR3 is 14 residues. In DNA, the CDR3 is TGTGCCAGCTCCCCAGGACAGTCCATCCCCGAGCAGTACTTC. It encodes CASSPGQSIPEQYF. Supplemented by reference TRBV18 and TRBJ2-7, the full variable domain reads NAGVMQNPRHLVRRRGQEARLRCSPMKGHSHVYWYRQLPEEGLKFMVYLQKENIIDESGMPKERFSAEFPKEGPSILRIQQVVRGDSAAYFCASSPGQSIPEQYFGPGTRLTVT.

V and J are TRBV6-1 and TRBJ2-7; tentatively, D is TRBD2 (5 bases). This CDR3 spans 15 amino acids. Germline assignment: CDR1 MNHNS and CDR2 SASEGT. The V end lost 4 bases, the J end lost 1 base, and 14 bases lay between the germline ends. In DNA, the CDR3 is TGTGCCAGCAGTGGAGGAAGCGGAGGATCCTACGAGCAGTACTTC. Translated: CASSGGSGGSYEQYF.

The rearrangement uses TRBV2 and TRBJ1-4; D not certain. V dropped 6 bases and J dropped 10 bases, with 15 bases sitting between them. Germline CDR1 SNHLY, CDR2 FYNNEI. The CDR3 spans 13 residues. This chain's CDR3 is CASSAEGIVKLFF. The CDR3 nucleotides are TGTGCCAGCAGCGCGGAAGGAATAGTAAAACTGTTTTTT.

V gene TRBV2 combines with J gene TRBJ1-2, with 8 bases lining up with TRBD1. Trimming at V came to 3 bases and at J to 3 bases, leaving 0 bases not matched to a gene. The CDR3 extends over 13 amino acids. In germline, CDR1 is SNHLY, CDR2 FYNNEI. The DNA for the CDR3 is TGTGCCAGCAGTGAGGACAGGGACTATGGCTACACCTTC. Protein: CASSEDRDYGYTF.

The chain links TRBV5-1 to TRBJ1-2; D might be TRBD1 (6 bases). This CDR3 contains 17 residues. With 0 bases removed from V and 0 bases from J, the gap between germline ends came to 15 bases. Germline-derived CDR1 and CDR2 are SGHRS and YFSETQ. The CDR3 region has the DNA TGCGCCAGCAGCTTGGAAGGGGGATTGATGACTAACTATGGCTACACCTTC. Its protein product is CASSLEGGLMTNYGYTF.

This chain uses TRBV7-9 with TRBJ2-1; 9 bases fit TRBD1. This CDR3 region has 18 residues. V lost 4 bases and J lost 5; bases outside the gene matches: 15. CDR1 is SEHNR, CDR2 FQNEAQ, per germline (reference sequence). CDR3 DNA sequence: TGTGCCAGCAGCTCCGGGACAGGGATCCTGCGAGTGGACAATGAGCAGTTCTTC. Translated, it gives CASSSGTGILRVDNEQFF.

The rearrangement uses TRBV6-1 and TRBJ1-1; D possibly corresponds to TRBD1 (6 bases). Germline V lookup: CDR1 MNHNS, CDR2 SASEGT. CDR3 length: 16 residues. Between the trimmed V and J ends, which lost 3 bases and 3 bases, there was a span of 17 bases. The CDR3 reads CASSDIFGRGYTEAFF. In DNA form, the CDR3 reads TGTGCCAGCAGTGATATTTTCGGCAGGGGATACACTGAAGCTTTCTTT.

The chain links TRBV6-5 to TRBJ2-5; 10 positions agree with TRBD1. This CDR3 is built from 15 residues. Unmatched junction bases numbered 6, after V lost 2 bases and J lost 6 bases. Germline V CDR1 and CDR2: MNHEY, SVGAGI. DNA of the CDR3: TGTGCCAGCAGTTACCGGGGACAGGGGCTAAAGACCCAGTACTTC. This encodes CASSYRGQGLKTQYF.

The V call is TRBV27, the J call TRBJ2-5, with D possibly matching TRBD2 (6 bases). The CDR3 loop spans 15 amino acids. CDR1 is MNHEY and CDR2 is SMNVEV in the germline V gene (reference sequence). The V end lost 4 bases, the J end lost 5 bases, and 17 bases lay between the germline ends. The CDR3 region has the DNA TGTGCCAGCAGTTCACGGGGAGGCTTTGGCGAGACCCAGTACTTC. This sequence encodes CASSSRGGFGETQYF.

This chain connects TRBV28 to TRBJ1-1; 11 bases fit TRBD1. Germline trimming cut 1 base from V and 7 bases from J; bases unmatched to any gene: 5. CDR3 length: 15 amino acids. Germline V gives CDR1 MDHEN, CDR2 SYDVKM. CDR3 DNA sequence: TGTGCCAGCAGTTTATCGGACAGGGGGCAAAATGAAGCTTTCTTT. It specifies CASSLSDRGQNEAFF. The full variable domain, its missing parts supplied by reference TRBV28 and TRBJ1-1, is DVKVTQSSRYLVKRTGEKVFLECVQDMDHENMFWYRQDPGLGLRLIYFSYDVKMKEKGDIPEGYSVSREKKERFSLILESASTNQTSMYLCASSLSDRGQNEAFFGQGTRLTVV.

The chain carries TRBV10-3 and TRBJ1-5; D perhaps matches TRBD1 (5 bases). Trimming took off 4 bases at V and 6 bases at J, with 10 bases between the two ends. Germline V lookup: CDR1 ENHRY, CDR2 SYGVKD. The CDR3 consists of 13 residues. CDR3 amino acids: CAISGTNGQPQHF. The CDR3 nucleotides are TGTGCCATCAGTGGGACAAACGGTCAGCCCCAGCATTTT.

The chain uses TRBV4-2 and TRBJ2-1; D is perhaps TRBD2 (6 bases). Trimming left V 1 base short and J 5 bases short, with 12 bases between. The CDR3 spans 15 residues. The germline gives CDR1 LGHNA, CDR2 YNFKEQ. CDR3 amino acids: CASSQVRGTDNEQFF. The DNA for the CDR3 is TGTGCCAGCAGCCAAGTTCGGGGGACCGACAATGAGCAGTTCTTC.

This chain joins TRBV30 and TRBJ1-1, with TRBD1 matching over 8 bases. Per germline, CDR1 GTSNPN and CDR2 SVGIG (reference sequence). V lost 5 bases, J lost 5 bases, and 7 bases stayed unmatched. The CDR3 sequence is 13 residues long. CDR3 coding DNA: TGTGCCTGGTCTCGGACAGGGACGACTGAAGCTTTCTTT. This sequence encodes CAWSRTGTTEAFF. Filled out from reference TRBV30 and TRBJ1-1, the complete variable domain reads SQTIHQWPATLVQPVGSPLSLECTVEGTSNPNLYWYRQAAGRGLQLLFYSVGIGQISSEVPQNLSASRPQDRQFILSSKKLLLSDSGFYLCAWSRTGTTEAFFGQGTRLTVV.